The rows below give T cell receptor beta chains drawn from one sample of a study of monozygotic twins with inflammatory bowel disease. Each CDR3 protein gets one entry in TCRdb, which reprocessed the 5' RACE reads and gives no DNA. The sample is made up of approximately 160,000 distinct CDR3 sequences, and the top ten hold 2.5% to 3% of it. The specimen was blood. These receptors came from a human donor with ulcerative colitis or Crohn's disease, or a healthy co-twin of an affected twin (not recorded which). Both conserved end residues are part of each CDR3.

TRBJ2-2,TRBV12-3/TRBV12-4,CASSPRVAGPTGELFF
TRBJ2-5,TRBV21-1,CASSNFRGPETQYF
TRBJ2-5,TRBV19,CASSAGQGNVETQYF
TRBJ2-1,TRBV11-1,CASSYRRGQVYNEQFF
TRBJ2-7,TRBV7-8,CASSSLRGYEQYF
TRBJ1-1,TRBV20-1,CSASPDRLNTEAFF
TRBJ2-1,TRBV28,CASNPLASRNEQFF
TRBJ2-7,TRBV11-2,CASSLVPARDYEQYF
TRBJ2-1,TRBV5-4,CASSPGTGEANEQFF
TRBJ1-1,TRBV3-1,CASSQDLWAGGTEAFF
TRBJ2-2,TRBV5-4,CASSPPGPTNTGELFF
TRBJ1-6,TRBV18,CASSLREGNSPLHF
TRBJ2-5,TRBV12-3/TRBV12-4,CASSPVVGEGFSYQETQYF
TRBJ1-1,TRBV5-1,CASSLANIKSGRNTEAFF
TRBJ2-2,TRBV7-2,CASSSAVLNTGELFF
TRBJ2-7,TRBV2,CASSTTGREQYF
TRBJ2-5,TRBV5-1,CASSSLGGNQETQYF
TRBJ1-5,TRBV20-1,CSAHARGRDIYQPQHF
TRBJ2-7,TRBV5-1,CASSLGRVNSYEQYF
TRBJ2-5,TRBV6-5,CASSYRGLGQETQYF
TRBJ2-7,TRBV28,CASSFPSFGLPYEQYF
TRBJ2-5,TRBV4-3,CASSQDLARGRETQYF
TRBJ1-5,TRBV30,CAWSTGTGRHF
TRBJ2-7,TRBV5-1,CASSLGWSGEQYF
TRBJ1-1,TRBV28,CACSLQPGRVNTEAFF
TRBJ2-2,TRBV9,CASSALDRLTGELFF
TRBJ2-1,TRBV2,CASSEAWTPYNEQFF
TRBJ1-1,TRBV19,CASSTQGLTEAFF
TRBJ1-1,TRBV3-1,CASSPRSSGAFF
TRBJ2-5,TRBV28,CATIIGRPETQYF
TRBJ2-2,TRBV15,CATSRDLGVAGELFF
TRBJ2-7,TRBV6-6,CASSYGTDQDEQYF
TRBJ1-5,TRBV28,CASRGVGTNQPQHF
TRBJ1-5,TRBV19,CASTPGPYNQPQHF
TRBJ2-1,TRBV18,CASSPAIAIDNEQFF
TRBJ1-1,TRBV5-1,CASSLSTGANTEAFF
TRBJ2-5,TRBV2,CASSSRGRETQYF
TRBJ2-3,TRBV4-1,CASSQVGAGSDTQYF
TRBJ1-1,TRBV19,CASSIGRGPNTEAFF
TRBJ1-1,TRBV29-1,CSVERATMNTEAFF
TRBJ1-5,TRBV7-2,CASSIPNQPQHF
TRBJ1-5,TRBV12-3/TRBV12-4,CASSLRGASNQPQHF
TRBJ2-1,TRBV28,CASSSNPGGGEQFF
TRBJ2-1,TRBV7-3,CASSLRGGLGDNEQFF
TRBJ2-2,TRBV5-1,CASSATGTLNTGELFF
TRBJ2-3,TRBV24-1,CATSGRSASTDTQYF
TRBJ2-3,TRBV20-1,CSARETSGRTFLTQYF
TRBJ2-3,TRBV7-9,CASSLLRDTQYF
TRBJ2-7,TRBV6-1,CASSEKRRLVSSYEQYF
TRBJ2-1,TRBV5-1,CASSTRTSGRAIVGEQFF
TRBJ2-2,TRBV6-1,CASTRWGTVNTGELFF
TRBJ2-4,TRBV18,CASSPYPGGLGAKNMQYF
TRBJ2-7,TRBV28,CASSFPLGGSWNEQYF